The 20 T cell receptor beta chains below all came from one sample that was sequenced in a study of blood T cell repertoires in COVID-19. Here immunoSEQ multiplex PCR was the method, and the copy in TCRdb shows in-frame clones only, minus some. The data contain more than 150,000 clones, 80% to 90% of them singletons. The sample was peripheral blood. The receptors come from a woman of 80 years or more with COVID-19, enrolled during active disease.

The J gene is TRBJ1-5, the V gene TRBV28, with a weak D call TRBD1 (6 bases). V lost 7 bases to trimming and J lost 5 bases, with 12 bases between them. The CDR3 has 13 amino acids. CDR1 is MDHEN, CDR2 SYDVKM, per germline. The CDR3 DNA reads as TGTGCCAGCAAACAGGGAGAGTATCAGCCCCAGCATTTT. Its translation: CASKQGEYQPQHF.

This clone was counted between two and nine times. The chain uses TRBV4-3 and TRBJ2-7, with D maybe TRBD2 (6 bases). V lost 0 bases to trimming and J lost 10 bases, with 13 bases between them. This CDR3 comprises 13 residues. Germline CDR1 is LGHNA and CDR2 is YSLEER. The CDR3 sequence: CASSQDTGGAQYF. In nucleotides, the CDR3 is TGCGCCAGCAGCCAAGATACCGGCGGGGCTCAGTACTTC.

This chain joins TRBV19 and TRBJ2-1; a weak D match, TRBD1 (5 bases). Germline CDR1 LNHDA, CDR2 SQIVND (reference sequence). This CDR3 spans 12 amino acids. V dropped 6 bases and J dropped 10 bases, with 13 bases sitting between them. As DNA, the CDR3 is TGTGCCAGTAGCCGGTCAGGGCCCGAGCAGTTCTTC. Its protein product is CASSRSGPEQFF.

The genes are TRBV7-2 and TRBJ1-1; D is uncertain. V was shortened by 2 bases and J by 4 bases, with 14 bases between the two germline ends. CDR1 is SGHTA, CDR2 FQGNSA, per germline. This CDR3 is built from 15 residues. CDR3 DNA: TGTGCCAGCAGCTTACATCTGGTGGAGGGCACTGAAGCTTTCTTT. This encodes CASSLHLVEGTEAFF.

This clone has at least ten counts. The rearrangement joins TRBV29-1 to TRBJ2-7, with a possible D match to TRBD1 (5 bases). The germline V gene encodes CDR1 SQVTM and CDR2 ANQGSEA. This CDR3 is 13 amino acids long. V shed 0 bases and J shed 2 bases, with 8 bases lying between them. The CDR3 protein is CSVEDMDTYEQYF. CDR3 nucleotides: TGCAGCGTTGAAGATATGGACACCTACGAGCAGTACTTC.

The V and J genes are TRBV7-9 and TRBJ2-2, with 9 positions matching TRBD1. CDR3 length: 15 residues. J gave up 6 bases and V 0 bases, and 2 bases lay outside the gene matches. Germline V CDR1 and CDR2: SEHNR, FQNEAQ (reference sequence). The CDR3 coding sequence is TGTGCCAGCAGCTTAGCCGGGACAGGGTCCGGGGAGCTGTTTTTT. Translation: CASSLAGTGSGELFF.

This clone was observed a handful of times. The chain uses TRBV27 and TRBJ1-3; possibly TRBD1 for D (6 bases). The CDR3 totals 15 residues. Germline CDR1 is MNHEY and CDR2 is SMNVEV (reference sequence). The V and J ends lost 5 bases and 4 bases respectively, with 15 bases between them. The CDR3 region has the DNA TGTGCCAGCAGTCCAACAGGGTACGGGGGAAACACCATATATTTT. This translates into CASSPTGYGGNTIYF.

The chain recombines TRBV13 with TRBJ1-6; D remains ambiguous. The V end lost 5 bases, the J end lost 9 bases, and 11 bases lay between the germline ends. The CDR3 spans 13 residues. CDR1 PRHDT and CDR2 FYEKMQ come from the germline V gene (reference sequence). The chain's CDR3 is CASSHTGVSPLHF. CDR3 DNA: TGTGCCAGCAGCCACACCGGGGTTTCACCCCTCCACTTT.

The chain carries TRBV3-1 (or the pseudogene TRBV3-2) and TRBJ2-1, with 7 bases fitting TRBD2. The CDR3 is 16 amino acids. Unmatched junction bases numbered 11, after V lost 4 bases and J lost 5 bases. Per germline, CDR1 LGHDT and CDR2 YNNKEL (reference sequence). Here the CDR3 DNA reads TGTGCCAGCAGCCCCGAATTTGGGACTATCCACAATGAGCAGTTCTTC. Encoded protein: CASSPEFGTIHNEQFF.

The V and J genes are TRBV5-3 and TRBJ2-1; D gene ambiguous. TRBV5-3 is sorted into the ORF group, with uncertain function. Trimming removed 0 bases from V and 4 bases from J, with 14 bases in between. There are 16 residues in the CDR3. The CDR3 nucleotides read TGTGCCAGAAGCTTGGGGGCACCCGGATTTTACAATGAGCAGTTCTTC. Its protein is CARSLGAPGFYNEQFF.

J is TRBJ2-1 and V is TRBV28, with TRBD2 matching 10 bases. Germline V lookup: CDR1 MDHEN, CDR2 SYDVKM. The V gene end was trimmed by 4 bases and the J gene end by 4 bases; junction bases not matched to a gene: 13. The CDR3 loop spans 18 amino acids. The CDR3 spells CASSSLGSVAGGYNEQFF. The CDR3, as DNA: TGTGCCAGCAGTTCCCTAGGCTCGGTAGCGGGAGGATACAATGAGCAGTTCTTC.

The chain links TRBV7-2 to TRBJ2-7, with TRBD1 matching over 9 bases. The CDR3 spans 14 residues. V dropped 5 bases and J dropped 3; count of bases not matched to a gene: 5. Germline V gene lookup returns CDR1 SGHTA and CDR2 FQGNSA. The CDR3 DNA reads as TGTGCCAGCAGCCCCGGGACAGGGTTCTACGAGCAGTACTTC. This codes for CASSPGTGFYEQYF.

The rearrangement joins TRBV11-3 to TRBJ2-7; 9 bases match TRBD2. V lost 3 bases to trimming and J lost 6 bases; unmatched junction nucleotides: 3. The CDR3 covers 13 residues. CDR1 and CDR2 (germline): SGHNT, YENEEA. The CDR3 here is CASSLREGLEQYF. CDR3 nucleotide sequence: TGTGCCAGCAGCTTGCGGGAGGGCCTCGAGCAGTACTTC.

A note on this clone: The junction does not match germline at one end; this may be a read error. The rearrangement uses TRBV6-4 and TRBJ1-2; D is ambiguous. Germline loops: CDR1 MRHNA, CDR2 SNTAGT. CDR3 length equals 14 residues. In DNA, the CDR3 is TGTGCCAGCAGTGAACTGCCCGGTTCTCCCTCTAGTTTTTTC. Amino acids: CASSELPGSPSSFF.

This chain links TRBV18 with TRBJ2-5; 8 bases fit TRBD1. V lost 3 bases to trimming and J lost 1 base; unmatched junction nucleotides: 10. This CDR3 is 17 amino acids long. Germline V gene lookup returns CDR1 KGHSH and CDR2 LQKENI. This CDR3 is CASSPVRGRSSQETQYF. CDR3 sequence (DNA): TGTGCCAGCTCACCGGTCAGGGGGCGAAGTTCCCAAGAGACCCAGTACTTC.

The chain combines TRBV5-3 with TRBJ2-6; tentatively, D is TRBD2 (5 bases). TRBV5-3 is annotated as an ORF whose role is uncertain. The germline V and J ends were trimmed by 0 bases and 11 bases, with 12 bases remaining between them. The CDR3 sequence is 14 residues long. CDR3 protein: CARSLARACDVLTF. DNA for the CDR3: TGTGCCAGAAGCTTGGCGCGGGCGTGTGACGTCCTGACTTTC.

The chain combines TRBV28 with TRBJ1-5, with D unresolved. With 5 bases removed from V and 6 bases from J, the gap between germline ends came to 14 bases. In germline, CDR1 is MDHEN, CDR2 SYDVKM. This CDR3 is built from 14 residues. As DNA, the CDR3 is TGTGCCAGCAGTGGACTTTGGTGGGGTCAGCCCCAGCATTTT. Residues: CASSGLWWGQPQHF.

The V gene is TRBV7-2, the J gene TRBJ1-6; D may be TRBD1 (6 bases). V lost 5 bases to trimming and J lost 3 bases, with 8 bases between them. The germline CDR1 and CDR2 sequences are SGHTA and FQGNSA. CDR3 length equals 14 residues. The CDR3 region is CASSGQSYNSPLHF. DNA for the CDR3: TGTGCCAGCAGCGGACAGAGCTATAATTCACCCCTCCACTTT.

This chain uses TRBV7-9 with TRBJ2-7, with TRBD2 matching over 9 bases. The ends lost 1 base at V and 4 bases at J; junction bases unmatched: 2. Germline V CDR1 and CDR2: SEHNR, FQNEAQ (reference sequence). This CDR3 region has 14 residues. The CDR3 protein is CASSLELAGYEQYF. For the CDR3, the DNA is TGTGCCAGCAGCTTAGAACTAGCGGGTTACGAGCAGTACTTC.

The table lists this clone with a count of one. CDR3: CATSRDRGGNEQYF. The CDR3 nucleotides are TGTGCCACCAGCAGGGACAGGGGGGGCAACGAGCAGTACTTC. V and J are TRBV15 and TRBJ2-7, with 10 bases fitting TRBD1. This CDR3 has 14 amino acids. Trimming at V came to 3 bases and at J to 5 bases, leaving 4 bases not matched to a gene. Germline CDR1 reads LNHNV; CDR2 reads YYDKDF (reference sequence).